Below, 24 T cell receptor beta chains from the same sample are listed, as sequenced in a study of blood T cell repertoires in COVID-19. Some clones are missing from TCRdb's copy, which holds only in-frame ones; the method was immunoSEQ multiplex PCR. The table lists 350,000 to 550,000 clones, 75% to 90% of them singletons. Sample: PBMCs or T cells enriched from blood (not recorded which). The receptors originated from a man aged 30-40 years who had recovered from COVID-19.

The genes are TRBV10-3 and TRBJ2-7; the D gene is possibly TRBD1 (6 bases). Germline-derived CDR1 and CDR2 are ENHRY and SYGVKD. The CDR3 consists of 11 residues. Trimming pared 10 bases from V and 2 bases from J, leaving 9 bases between. CDR3 bases: TGTGCCACAGGGGCTGCCTACGAGCAGTACTTC. Translation: CATGAAYEQYF.

The chain couples TRBV5-1 to TRBJ2-5; TRBD2 aligns across 9 bases. Germline assignment: CDR1 SGHRS and CDR2 YFSETQ. The CDR3 consists of 15 residues. The trim removed 1 base at V and 2 bases at J, leaving 3 bases unmatched. For the CDR3, the DNA is TGCGCCAGCAGCTTGAGCGGGAGGCGACAAGAGACCCAGTACTTC. It yields the protein CASSLSGRRQETQYF.

V gene TRBV29-1 combines with J gene TRBJ2-3, with TRBD2 matching over 7 bases. CDR1 and CDR2 from the germline V gene are SQVTM and ANQGSEA. This CDR3 comprises 11 residues. V was pared by 3 bases and J by 14 bases, with 8 bases of the junction left unmatched. CDR3 coding DNA: TGCAGCGTTGATGCGGCGGGAGCCTCGTATTTT. Protein: CSVDAAGASYF.

The chain employs TRBV18 and TRBJ1-1, with 8 nucleotides matching TRBD1. Germline V lookup: CDR1 KGHSH, CDR2 LQKENI. J was trimmed by 1 base and V by 3 bases; bases with no gene match: 4. The CDR3 consists of 15 residues. As DNA, the CDR3 is TGTGCCAGCTCACCGACGGACAGGGAGAACACTGAAGCTTTCTTT. This sequence encodes CASSPTDRENTEAFF.

This clone was observed a single time. The chain couples TRBV6-5 to TRBJ2-3; possibly TRBD1 for D (6 bases). The germline V gene encodes CDR1 MNHEY and CDR2 SVGAGI. The CDR3 totals 15 residues. With 6 bases removed from V and 0 bases from J, the gap between germline ends came to 13 bases. CDR3 nucleotide sequence: TGTGCCAGCAGACTACAGGGCCATAGCACAGATACGCAGTATTTT. Residues: CASRLQGHSTDTQYF.

The J gene is TRBJ1-6, the V gene TRBV30, with TRBD1 as a possible D gene (6 bases). This CDR3 is 14 amino acids long. CDR1 is GTSNPN, CDR2 SVGIG, per germline (reference sequence). The V end lost 8 bases, the J end lost 5 bases, and 16 bases lay between the germline ends. The CDR3 reads CAHQKGHNNSPLHF. The CDR3 DNA reads as TGTGCCCACCAAAAGGGACATAATAATTCACCCCTCCACTTT. The full variable domain, in which reference TRBV30 and TRBJ1-6 provide the parts outside the CDR3, is SQTIHQWPATLVQPVGSPLSLECTVEGTSNPNLYWYRQAAGRGLQLLFYSVGIGQISSEVPQNLSASRPQDRQFILSSKKLLLSDSGFYLCAHQKGHNNSPLHFGNGTRLTVT.

The chain combines TRBV3-1 (or the pseudogene TRBV3-2) with TRBJ2-7; D is ambiguous. The CDR3 sequence is 14 residues long. The V gene's germline CDR1 is LGHDT and CDR2 YNNKEL (reference sequence). The ends were cut back, 0 bases at V and 12 bases at J, with 18 bases in the middle. CDR3 loop: CASSQDPMSGEAYF. Here the CDR3 DNA reads TGTGCCAGCAGCCAAGATCCTATGTCCGGAGAGGCGTACTTC.

The genes are TRBV3-1 (or the pseudogene TRBV3-2) and TRBJ2-1, with D possibly TRBD2 on 6 matching bases. Trimming shortened V by 4 bases and J by 0 bases, and 13 bases separated the two germline ends. Germline V gives CDR1 LGHDT, CDR2 YNNKEL (reference sequence). CDR3 length equals 16 residues. CDR3 loop: CASSLGTSLSYNEQFF. In DNA, the CDR3 is TGTGCCAGCAGCCTAGGGACTTCGCTCTCCTACAATGAGCAGTTCTTC.

The chain couples TRBV25-1 to TRBJ1-5; D may be TRBD1 (5 bases). Germline CDR1 reads MGHDK; CDR2 reads SYGVNS. The CDR3 has 14 amino acids. V lost 5 bases, J lost 2 bases, and 10 bases lay in between. The CDR3: CASSRGYGNQPQHF. CDR3 DNA sequence: TGTGCCAGCAGTCGGGGGTACGGCAATCAGCCCCAGCATTTT.

This sequence joins TRBV12-3 or TRBV12-4 and TRBJ1-1; possibly TRBD1 for D (6 bases). This CDR3 is built from 13 residues. With 5 bases removed from V and 5 bases from J, the gap between germline ends came to 12 bases. CDR3 loop: CASSIRGGTEAFF. As DNA, the CDR3 is TGTGCCAGCAGTATCAGGGGAGGGACTGAAGCTTTCTTT.

CDR3 in DNA: TGTGCCAGCAGCAGGGGTCGGGAAGAGACCCAGTACTTC. Translating gives CASSRGREETQYF. The rearrangement uses TRBV6-5 and TRBJ2-5, with D perhaps matching TRBD1 (6 bases). Trimming took off 6 bases at V and 3 bases at J, with 11 bases between the two ends. CDR1 is MNHEY, CDR2 SVGAGI, per germline. CDR3 length: 13 residues.

The chain carries TRBV29-1 and TRBJ1-2; unclear D gene. CDR3 size: 11 residues. Per the germline V gene, CDR1 is SQVTM and CDR2 is ANQGSEA. Trimming shortened V by 4 bases and J by 8 bases, and 11 bases separated the two germline ends. The CDR3 loop is CSVAQTEGYTF. The CDR3 coding sequence is TGCAGCGTTGCGCAAACCGAGGGCTACACCTTC.

The V gene is TRBV7-9, the J gene TRBJ2-7; D gene unclear. V shed 4 bases and J shed 2 bases, with 6 bases lying between them. CDR3 length: 12 amino acids. Germline CDR1 SEHNR, CDR2 FQNEAQ (reference sequence). The CDR3 DNA follows: TGTGCCAGCAGCTCTCCGGCCTACGAGCAGTACTTC. Translating gives CASSSPAYEQYF.

CDR3 loop: CASSLRGTSGTTDTQYF. The CDR3 region has the DNA TGCGCCAGCAGCTTACGAGGGACTAGCGGGACCACAGATACGCAGTATTTT. The chain joins TRBV4-1 to TRBJ2-3, with 13 bases matching TRBD2. This CDR3 has 17 amino acids. The trim removed 5 bases at V and 2 bases at J, leaving 7 bases unmatched. CDR1 MGHRA and CDR2 YSYEKL come from the germline V gene.

The gene calls are TRBV9 and TRBJ2-7, with 8 bases aligning to TRBD1. V shed 0 bases and J 4 bases; nucleotides not matched to a gene: 3. This CDR3 contains 14 residues. Germline V gives CDR1 SGDLS, CDR2 YYNGEE. The CDR3 region is CASSVGQGTYEQYF. DNA of the CDR3: TGTGCCAGCAGCGTAGGACAGGGGACTTACGAGCAGTACTTC.

The V call is TRBV13, the J call TRBJ2-7; D call uncertain. The V and J ends lost 1 base and 0 bases respectively, with 7 bases between them. The length of the CDR3 is 14 residues. Germline CDR1 PRHDT, CDR2 FYEKMQ (reference sequence). CDR3 protein: CASSLERVSYEQYF. The CDR3 DNA reads TGTGCCAGCAGCTTAGAACGAGTCTCCTACGAGCAGTACTTC. The full variable domain, rest sourced from reference TRBV13 and TRBJ2-7, is AAGVIQSPRHLIKEKRETATLKCYPIPRHDTVYWYQQGPGQDPQFLISFYEKMQSDKGSIPDRFSAQQFSDYHSELNMSSLELGDSALYFCASSLERVSYEQYFGPGTRLTVT.

The rearrangement uses TRBV6-5 and TRBJ2-7; 10 bases fit TRBD2. Germline CDR1 reads MNHEY; CDR2 reads SVGAGI. This CDR3 has 14 amino acids. With V trimmed by 7 bases and J by 2 bases, 5 bases remained unmatched. The CDR3 nucleotides read TGTGCCAGCACCACTAGCGGGGTACCCTACGAGCAGTACTTC. It translates to CASTTSGVPYEQYF.

V and J are TRBV28 and TRBJ1-6, with 11 bases identical to TRBD1. Trimming at V came to 4 bases and at J to 8 bases, leaving 1 base not matched to a gene. CDR3 length equals 14 residues. CDR1 MDHEN and CDR2 SYDVKM come from the germline V gene. In nucleotides, the CDR3 is TGTGCCAGCAGTTCGGGACAGGGGGATTCACCCCTCCACTTT. It yields the protein CASSSGQGDSPLHF.

The chain is built from TRBV9 and TRBJ2-2; 7 nucleotides match TRBD2. There are 15 residues in the CDR3. V gave up 0 bases and J gave up 4 bases; unmatched junction bases: 3. Looked up from germline, CDR1 is SGDLS and CDR2 is YYNGEE. CDR3 protein: CASSVAGGLTGELFF. The DNA of the CDR3 is TGTGCCAGCAGCGTAGCGGGAGGACTCACCGGGGAGCTGTTTTTT.

The genes are TRBV2 and TRBJ2-1; 12 nucleotides line up with TRBD2. CDR1 and CDR2 (germline): SNHLY, FYNNEI. J lost 3 bases, V lost 7 bases, and 4 bases had no gene match. The CDR3 runs 15 residues. The CDR3 DNA sequence: TGTGCCAGCATTAAGGGACTAGCGGGCTACAATGAGCAGTTCTTC. It encodes CASIKGLAGYNEQFF.

This rearrangement joins TRBV6-1 to TRBJ2-3, with D perhaps TRBD2 (5 bases). The CDR3 loop spans 17 amino acids. Trimming shortened V by 3 bases and J by 4 bases, and 20 bases separated the two germline ends. In germline, CDR1 is MNHNS, CDR2 SASEGT. CDR3 loop: CASSEGTRVLGPDTQYF. In DNA form, the CDR3 reads TGTGCCAGCAGTGAGGGTACTAGGGTCCTAGGACCAGATACGCAGTATTTT.

The V call is TRBV29-1, the J call TRBJ2-7, with a tentative D call TRBD2 (6 bases). The CDR3 consists of 13 residues. V was pared by 5 bases and J by 4 bases, with 15 bases between. The germline gives CDR1 SQVTM, CDR2 ANQGSEA. Here the CDR3 DNA reads TGCAGCGTTCAACCAACGGGAGAATACGAGCAGTACTTC. This encodes CSVQPTGEYEQYF.

The rearrangement joins TRBV10-1 to TRBJ1-2, with D hard to call. The CDR3 contains 13 residues. Trimming took 4 bases from V and 4 from J, leaving 10 bases between them. CDR1 and CDR2 (germline): WNHNN, SYGVQD (reference sequence). The CDR3: CASSASPVYGYTF. CDR3 DNA sequence: TGCGCCAGCAGTGCTTCCCCGGTCTATGGCTACACCTTC.

The gene calls are TRBV18 and TRBJ2-5, with 7 nucleotides matching TRBD1. This CDR3 comprises 14 residues. V was pared by 2 bases and J by 4 bases, with 4 bases of the junction left unmatched. Germline lookup yields CDR1 KGHSH and CDR2 LQKENI. CDR3 amino acids: CASSPSHRGETQYF. CDR3 bases: TGTGCCAGCTCACCAAGCCACAGGGGAGAGACCCAGTACTTC.